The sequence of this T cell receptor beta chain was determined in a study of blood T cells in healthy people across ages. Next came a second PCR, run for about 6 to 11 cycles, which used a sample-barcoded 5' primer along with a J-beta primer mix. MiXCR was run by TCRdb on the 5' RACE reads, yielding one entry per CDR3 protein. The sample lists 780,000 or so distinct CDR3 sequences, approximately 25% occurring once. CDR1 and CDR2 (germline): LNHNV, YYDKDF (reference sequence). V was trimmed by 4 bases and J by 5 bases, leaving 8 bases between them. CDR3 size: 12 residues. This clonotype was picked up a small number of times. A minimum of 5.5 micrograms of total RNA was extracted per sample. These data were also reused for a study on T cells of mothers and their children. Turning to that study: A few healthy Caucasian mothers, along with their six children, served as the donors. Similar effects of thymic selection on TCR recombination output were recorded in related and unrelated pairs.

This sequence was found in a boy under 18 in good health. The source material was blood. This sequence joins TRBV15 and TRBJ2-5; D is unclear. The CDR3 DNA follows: TGTGCCACCAGCATCGAAGGGGAGACCCAGTACTTC. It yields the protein CATSIEGETQYF.